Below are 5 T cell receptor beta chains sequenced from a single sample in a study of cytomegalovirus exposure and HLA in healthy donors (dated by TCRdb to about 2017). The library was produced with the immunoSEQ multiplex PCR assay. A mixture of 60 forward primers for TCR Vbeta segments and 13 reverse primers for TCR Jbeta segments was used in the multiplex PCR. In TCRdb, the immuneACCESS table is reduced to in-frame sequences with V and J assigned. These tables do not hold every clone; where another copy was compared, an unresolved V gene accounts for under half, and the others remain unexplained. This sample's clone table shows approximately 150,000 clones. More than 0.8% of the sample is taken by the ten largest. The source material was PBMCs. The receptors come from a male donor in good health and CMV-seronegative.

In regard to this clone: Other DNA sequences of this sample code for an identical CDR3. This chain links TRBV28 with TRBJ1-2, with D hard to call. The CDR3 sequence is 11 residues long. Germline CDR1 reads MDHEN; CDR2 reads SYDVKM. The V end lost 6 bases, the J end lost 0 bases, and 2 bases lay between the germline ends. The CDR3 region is CASSSNYGYTF. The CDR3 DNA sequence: TGTGCCAGCAGCTCTAACTATGGCTACACCTTC.

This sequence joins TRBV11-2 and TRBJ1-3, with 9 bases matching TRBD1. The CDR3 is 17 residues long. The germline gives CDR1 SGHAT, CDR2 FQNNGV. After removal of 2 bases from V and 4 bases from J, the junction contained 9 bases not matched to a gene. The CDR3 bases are TGTGCCAGCAGCTTAAGTGAGACAGGGGGGTTCGGAAACACCATATATTTT. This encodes CASSLSETGGFGNTIYF.

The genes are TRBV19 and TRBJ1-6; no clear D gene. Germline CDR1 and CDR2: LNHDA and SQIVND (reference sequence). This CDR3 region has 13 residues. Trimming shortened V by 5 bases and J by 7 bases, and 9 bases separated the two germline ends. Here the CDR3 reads CASSAFGNSPLHF. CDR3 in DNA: TGTGCCAGTAGTGCCTTCGGGAATTCACCCCTCCACTTT.

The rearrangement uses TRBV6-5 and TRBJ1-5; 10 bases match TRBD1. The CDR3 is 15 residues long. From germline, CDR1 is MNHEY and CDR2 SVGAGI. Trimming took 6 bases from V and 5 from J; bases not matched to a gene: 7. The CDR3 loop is CASRTGQGVDQPQHF. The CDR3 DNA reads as TGTGCCAGCAGAACCGGACAGGGGGTTGATCAGCCCCAGCATTTT.

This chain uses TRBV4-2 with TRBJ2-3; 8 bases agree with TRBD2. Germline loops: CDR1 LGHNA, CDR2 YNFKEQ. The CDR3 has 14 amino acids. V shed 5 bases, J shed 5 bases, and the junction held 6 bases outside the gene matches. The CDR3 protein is CASSASGSLDTQYF. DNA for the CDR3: TGTGCCAGCAGCGCAAGCGGGAGTTTAGATACGCAGTATTTT.